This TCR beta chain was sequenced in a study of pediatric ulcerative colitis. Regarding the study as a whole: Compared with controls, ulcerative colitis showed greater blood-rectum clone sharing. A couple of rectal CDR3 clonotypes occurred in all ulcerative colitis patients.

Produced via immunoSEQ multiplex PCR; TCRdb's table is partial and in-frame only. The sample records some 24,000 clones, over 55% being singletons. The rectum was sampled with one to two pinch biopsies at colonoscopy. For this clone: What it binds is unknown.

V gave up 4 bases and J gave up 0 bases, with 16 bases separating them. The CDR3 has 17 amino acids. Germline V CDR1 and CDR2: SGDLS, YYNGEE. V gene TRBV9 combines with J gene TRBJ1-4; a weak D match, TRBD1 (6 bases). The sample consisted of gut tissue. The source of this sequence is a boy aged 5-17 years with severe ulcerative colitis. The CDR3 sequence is CASSSKENRATNEKLFF. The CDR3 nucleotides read TGTGCCAGCAGCTCGAAAGAAAACAGGGCAACTAATGAAAAACTGTTTTTT.